The clone carrying this TCR beta chain was found a few times. The CDR3 sequence is 15 residues long. Trimming removed 1 base from V and 6 bases from J, with 14 bases in between. Germline loops: CDR1 SGHTA, CDR2 FQGNSA. The PCR had 60 Vbeta and 13 Jbeta primers. Assay used: immunoSEQ multiplex PCR; TCRdb lists only in-frame clones, some missing. This table has roughly 70,000 clones, roughly 70% appearing once. The sample originates from a study of cytomegalovirus exposure and HLA in healthy donors. This TCR derives from a man aged 70 or older in good health and CMV-seronegative. The sequencing input was PBMCs. The chain links TRBV7-2 to TRBJ2-3, with a tentative D call TRBD2 (6 bases). This chain's CDR3 is CASSLVAAEGDTQYF. The CDR3 DNA sequence: TGTGCCAGCAGCTTAGTAGCTGCGGAGGGGGATACGCAGTATTTT.